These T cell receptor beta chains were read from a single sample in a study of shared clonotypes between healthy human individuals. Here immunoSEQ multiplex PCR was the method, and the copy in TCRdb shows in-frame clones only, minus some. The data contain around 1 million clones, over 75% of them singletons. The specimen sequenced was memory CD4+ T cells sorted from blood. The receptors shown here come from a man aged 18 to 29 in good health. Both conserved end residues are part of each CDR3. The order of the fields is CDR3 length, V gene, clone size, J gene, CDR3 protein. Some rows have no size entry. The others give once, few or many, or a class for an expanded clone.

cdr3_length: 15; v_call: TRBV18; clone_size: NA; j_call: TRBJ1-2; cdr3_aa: CASSPGRDTNYGYTF
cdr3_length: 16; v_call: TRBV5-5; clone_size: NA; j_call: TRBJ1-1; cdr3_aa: CASSLAGGGWNTEAFF
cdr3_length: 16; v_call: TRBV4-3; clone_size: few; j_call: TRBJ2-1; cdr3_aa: CASSPEVGGLYNEQFF
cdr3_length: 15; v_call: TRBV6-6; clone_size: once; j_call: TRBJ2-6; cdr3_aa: CASSHRPSGANVLTF
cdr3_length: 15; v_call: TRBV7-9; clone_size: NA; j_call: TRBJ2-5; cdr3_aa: CASSAPNRGQETQYF
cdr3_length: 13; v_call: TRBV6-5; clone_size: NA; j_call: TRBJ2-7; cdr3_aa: CASSYRRGNEQYF
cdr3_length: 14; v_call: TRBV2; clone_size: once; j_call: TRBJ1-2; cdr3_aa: CASSAQWSVYGYTF
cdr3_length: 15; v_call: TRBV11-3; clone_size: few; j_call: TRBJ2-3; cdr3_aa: CASSLGGRETDTQYF
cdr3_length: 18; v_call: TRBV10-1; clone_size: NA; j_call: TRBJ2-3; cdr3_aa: CASSESTSGSVGTDTQYF
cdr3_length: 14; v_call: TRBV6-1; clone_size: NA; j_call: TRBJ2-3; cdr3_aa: CASRITGGTDTQYF
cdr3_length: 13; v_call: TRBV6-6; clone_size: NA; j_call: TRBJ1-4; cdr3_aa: CASRAGGNEKLFF
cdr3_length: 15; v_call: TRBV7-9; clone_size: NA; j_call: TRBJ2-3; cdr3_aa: CASSRGTSATDTQYF
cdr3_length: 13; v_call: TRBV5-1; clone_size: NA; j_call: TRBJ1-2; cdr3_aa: CASRSQEGDGYTF
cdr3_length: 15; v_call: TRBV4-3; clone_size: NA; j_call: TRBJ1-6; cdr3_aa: CASSQVSSGNSPLHF
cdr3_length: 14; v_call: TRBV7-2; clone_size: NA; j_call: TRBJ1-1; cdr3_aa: CASSRQGGSTEAFF
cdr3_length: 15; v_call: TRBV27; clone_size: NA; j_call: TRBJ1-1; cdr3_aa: CASSPRIGGNTEAFF
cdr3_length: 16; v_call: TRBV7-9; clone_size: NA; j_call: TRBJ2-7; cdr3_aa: CASSPAQGTSSYEQYF
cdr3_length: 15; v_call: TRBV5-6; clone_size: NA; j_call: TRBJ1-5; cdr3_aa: CASSWGQGANQPQHF
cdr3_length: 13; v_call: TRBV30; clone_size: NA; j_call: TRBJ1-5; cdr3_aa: CAWSKRPNQPQHF
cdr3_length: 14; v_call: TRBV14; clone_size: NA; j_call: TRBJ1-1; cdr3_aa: CASSQLQANTEAFF
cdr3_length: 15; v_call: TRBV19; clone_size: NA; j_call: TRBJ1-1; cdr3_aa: CASKLGSRVNTEAFF
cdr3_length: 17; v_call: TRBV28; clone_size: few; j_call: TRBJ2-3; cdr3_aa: CASTLSGPGQRTDTQYF
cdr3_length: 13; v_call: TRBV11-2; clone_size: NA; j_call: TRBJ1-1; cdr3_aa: CASSLFGNTEAFF
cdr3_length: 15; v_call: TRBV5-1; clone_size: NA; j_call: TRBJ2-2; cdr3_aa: CASSSGEVNTGELFF
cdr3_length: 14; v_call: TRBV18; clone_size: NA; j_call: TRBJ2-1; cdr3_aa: CASSIFEGPNEQFF
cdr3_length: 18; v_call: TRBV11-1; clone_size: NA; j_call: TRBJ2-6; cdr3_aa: CASSLSGRGRPGANVLTF
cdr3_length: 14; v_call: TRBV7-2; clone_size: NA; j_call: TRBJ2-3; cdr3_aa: CASSLKGSTDTQYF
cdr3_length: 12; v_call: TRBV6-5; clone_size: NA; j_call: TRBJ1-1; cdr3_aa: CASSYGGAEAFF
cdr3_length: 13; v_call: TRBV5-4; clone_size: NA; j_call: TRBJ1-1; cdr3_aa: CASSSPTDLRAFF
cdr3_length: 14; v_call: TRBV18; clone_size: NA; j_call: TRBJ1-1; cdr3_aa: CASSPPGQGRWDFF
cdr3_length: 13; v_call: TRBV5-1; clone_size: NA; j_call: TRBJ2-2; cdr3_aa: CASSRQDTGELFF
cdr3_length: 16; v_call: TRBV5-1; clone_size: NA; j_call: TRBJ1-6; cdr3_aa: CASSLETGSVNSPLHF
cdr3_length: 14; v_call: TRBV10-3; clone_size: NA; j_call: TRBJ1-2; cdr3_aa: CAISESGRGEGYTF
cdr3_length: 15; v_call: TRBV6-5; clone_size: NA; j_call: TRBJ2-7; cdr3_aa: CASSYGGTGDYEQYF
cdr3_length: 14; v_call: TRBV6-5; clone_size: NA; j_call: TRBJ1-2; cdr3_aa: CASTNSVGGYGYTF
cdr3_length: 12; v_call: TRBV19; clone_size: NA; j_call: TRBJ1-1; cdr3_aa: CASRQENSEAFF
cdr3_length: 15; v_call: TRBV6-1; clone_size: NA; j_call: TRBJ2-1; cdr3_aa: CASSEVADLYNEQFF
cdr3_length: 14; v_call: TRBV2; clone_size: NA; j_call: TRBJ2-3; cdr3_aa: CASSEGDRPDTQYF
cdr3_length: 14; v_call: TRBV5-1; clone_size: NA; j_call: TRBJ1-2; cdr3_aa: CASGPGHSNYGYTF
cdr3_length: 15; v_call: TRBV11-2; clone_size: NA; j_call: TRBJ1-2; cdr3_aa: CASSLGGRANYGYTF
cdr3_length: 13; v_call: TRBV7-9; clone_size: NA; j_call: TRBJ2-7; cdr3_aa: CASSLDSSYEQYF
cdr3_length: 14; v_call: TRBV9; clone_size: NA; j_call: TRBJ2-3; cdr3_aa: CASSVEYSTDTQYF
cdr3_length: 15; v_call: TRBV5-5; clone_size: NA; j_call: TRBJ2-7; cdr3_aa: CASSSGPSEAYEQYF
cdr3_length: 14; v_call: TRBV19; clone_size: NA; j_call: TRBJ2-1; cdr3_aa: CATNGGTTYNEQFF
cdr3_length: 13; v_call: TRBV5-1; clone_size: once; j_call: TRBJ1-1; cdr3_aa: CASSSQTNTEAFF
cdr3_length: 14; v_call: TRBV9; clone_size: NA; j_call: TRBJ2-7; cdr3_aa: CASSPAAPGYEQYF
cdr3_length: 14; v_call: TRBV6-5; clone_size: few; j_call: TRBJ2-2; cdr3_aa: CASRPGGYTGELFF
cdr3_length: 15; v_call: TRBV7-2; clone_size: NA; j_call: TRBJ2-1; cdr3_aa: CASSLIKGRGNEQFF
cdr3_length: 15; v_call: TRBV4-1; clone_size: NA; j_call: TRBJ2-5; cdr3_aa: CASSQGTSGVETQYF
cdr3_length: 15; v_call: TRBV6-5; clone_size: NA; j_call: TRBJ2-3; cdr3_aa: CASSYVGQGRDTQYF
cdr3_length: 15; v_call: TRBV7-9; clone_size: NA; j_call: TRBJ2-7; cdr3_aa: CASSLEGRSSYEQYF
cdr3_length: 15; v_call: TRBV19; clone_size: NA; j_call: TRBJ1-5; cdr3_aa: CASSTIAGSNQPQHF
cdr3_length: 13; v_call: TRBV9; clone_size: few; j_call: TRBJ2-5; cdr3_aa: CASSPQNQETQYF
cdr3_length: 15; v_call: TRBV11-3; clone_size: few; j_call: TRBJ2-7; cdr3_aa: CASSPGGTSRSEQYF